A single sample gave rise to the 16 T cell receptor beta chains below, sequenced in a study of tumor-infiltrating lymphocytes in primary liver carcinoma. DNA and RNA were both co-extracted from 20-30 mg of bulk tissue that had not been sorted. The authors made TCR beta cDNA from around 500 ng total RNA with a constant-region primer. Investigators got TCR beta libraries out of three nested multiplex PCR rounds, done with slightly modified ARM-PCR. The first two PCR rounds used TRBV1-TRBV30 forward primers with a C-beta reverse primer, about 10 cycles each. TCRdb called the multiplex PCR reads again in MiXCR, with one record for every CDR3 protein. The sample carries 75,000 to 80,000 distinct CDR3 sequences, about 75% recorded once. Source material: tumor-adjacent normal liver tissue. These receptors came from a man aged 35-49 years with primary liver carcinoma and hepatitis B virus infection.

About this clonotype: One end of the junction does not line up with germline, which may come from a read error. The CDR3 loop is CVSSLNTESTDTQYF. CDR3 nucleotide sequence: TGTGTCAGCAGCTTAAACACGGAGTCCACAGATACGCAGTATTTT. The chain uses TRBV7-9 and TRBJ2-3; no clear D. From germline, CDR1 is SEHNR and CDR2 FQNEAQ (reference sequence). The CDR3 sequence is 15 residues long.

A note on this clonotype: This CDR3 fails to terminate in the conserved phenylalanine or tryptophan, so it likely reflects a read error. The V and J genes are TRBV7-9 and TRBJ2-1; a weak D match, TRBD1 (6 bases). The CDR3 totals 17 residues. In germline, CDR1 is SEHNR, CDR2 FQNEAQ (reference sequence). Here the CDR3 reads CASSLPYQGPKTNEQFS. CDR3 nucleotide sequence: TGTGCTAGCAGCTTACCATATCAGGGGCCTAAAACAAATGAGCAGTTCTCC.

As concerns this clonotype: A read error may be the cause here, since a much bigger clone is one base away. The chain has TRBV28 and TRBJ1-1, with D unresolved. Trimming took off 4 bases at V and 3 bases at J, with 9 bases between the two ends. The CDR3 loop spans 13 amino acids. Germline-derived CDR1 and CDR2 are MDHEN and SYDVKM. The CDR3 sequence: CASSWRLDTEAFF. CDR3 DNA: TGTGCCAGCAGTTGGAGGTTGGACACTGAAGCTTTCTTT.

This clonotype is medium-sized (0.01 to 0.1%). This chain joins TRBV11-2 and TRBJ2-7; no clear D gene. The CDR3 is 15 amino acids. Germline lookup yields CDR1 SGHAT and CDR2 FQNNGV. Trimming pared 0 bases from V and 5 bases from J, leaving 14 bases between. The CDR3 is CASSLDLRPEDEQYF. The CDR3 DNA is TGTGCCAGCAGCTTAGATCTCAGGCCAGAGGACGAGCAGTACTTC.

Of note for this clonotype: One end of the junction fails to match germline, which may point to a read error. The chain has TRBV12-3 or TRBV12-4 and TRBJ1-2; the D gene is possibly TRBD1 (5 bases). The CDR3 spans 12 residues. The DNA of the CDR3 is TGTGTCAGCAGCCCCCTGGGGGTTCTTAGGACCTTC. It specifies CVSSPLGVLRTF.

This clonotype has a count of ten or more. The gene calls are TRBV28 and TRBJ1-5, with D uncertain. CDR1 and CDR2 (germline): MDHEN, SYDVKM. V was shortened by 4 bases and J by 6 bases, with 16 bases between the two germline ends. The CDR3 contains 15 residues. CDR3: CASSSQSWGGQPQHF. DNA for the CDR3: TGTGCCAGCAGTTCCCAATCGTGGGGAGGTCAGCCCCAGCATTTT.

About this clonotype: The junction departs from the called germline gene at one end, perhaps through a read error. The genes are TRBV4-1 and TRBJ1-3; TRBD1 matches at 8 bases. The CDR3 spans 15 residues. Germline CDR1 reads MGHRA; CDR2 reads YSYEKL. The CDR3 spells CASSPTGGTGYTIYF. The DNA of the CDR3 is TGCGCCAGCAGCCCTACAGGGGGTACTGGATACACCATATATTTT.

On this clonotype itself: A junction end diverges from the germline sequence, so it may reflect a read error. This chain links TRBV11-1 with TRBJ2-3; D not certain. CDR1 and CDR2 from the germline V gene are SGHAT and FQDESV (reference sequence). The CDR3 sequence is 19 residues long. The CDR3 spells CASSRTPPYGWASTDTQYF. In DNA form, the CDR3 reads TGCGCCAGCAGTCGCACCCCCCCGTACGGCTGGGCCAGCACAGATACGCAGTATTTT. Full variable domain (outside the CDR3, taken from reference TRBV11-1 and TRBJ2-3): EAEVAQSPRYKITEKSQAVAFWCDPISGHATLYWYRQILGQGPELLVQFQDESVVDDSQLPKDRFSAERLKGVDSTLKIQPAELGDSAMYLCASSRTPPYGWASTDTQYFGPGTRLTVL.

A single count supports this clonotype. Since no conserved phenylalanine or tryptophan closes the CDR3, a read error is the likely cause. The chain has TRBV28 and TRBJ2-7; tentatively, D is TRBD2 (5 bases). V was trimmed by 3 bases and J by 3 bases, leaving 12 bases between them. Germline V gene lookup returns CDR1 MDHEN and CDR2 SYDVKM. The CDR3 length is 14 residues. The CDR3 reads CASSFLEGDYEQYL. In nucleotides, the CDR3 is TGTGCCAGCAGTTTCCTAGAGGGAGACTACGAGCAGTACTTG.

As regards this clonotype: One base away lies a much larger clone, so this may be a sequencing read error. V usage is TRBV28 and J usage is TRBJ2-3; the D is unclear. Germline CDR1 reads MDHEN; CDR2 reads SYDVKM. The V end lost 3 bases, the J end lost 3 bases, and 13 bases lay between the germline ends. The CDR3 spans 15 residues. CDR3 amino acids: CASSLATELTDTQYF. CDR3 bases: TGTGCCAGCAGTTTGGCGACGGAGTTAACAGATACGCAGTATTTT.

This clonotype was detected a few times. The DNA for the CDR3 is TGCAGTGCTAGAGTAGGACGGTTTCAAGAGACCCAGTACTTC. Protein: CSARVGRFQETQYF. The chain carries TRBV20-1 and TRBJ2-5; no firm D call. V was clipped by 1 base and J by 2 bases, with 11 bases between them. This CDR3 contains 14 residues. Germline V lookup: CDR1 DFQATT, CDR2 SNEGSKA (reference sequence).

Regarding this clonotype: The junction shows a germline mismatch at one end, possibly a read error. The chain uses TRBV10-3 and TRBJ1-3; D gene ambiguous. Germline V gives CDR1 ENHRY, CDR2 SYGVKD. The CDR3 contains 16 residues. The CDR3 loop is CAISESRSNSGDTIYF. CDR3 coding DNA: TGTGCCATCAGTGAGTCAAGGAGTAACTCTGGAGACACCATATATTTC.

Here the CDR3 DNA reads TGTGCCAGCAGTACGATCCGCCCTAGCCGCACGAACTACAATGAGCAGTTCTTC. This codes for CASSTIRPSRTNYNEQFF. J is TRBJ2-1 and V is TRBV6-2 or TRBV6-3; D may be TRBD2 (5 bases). The CDR3 covers 18 residues. Trimming stripped 5 bases from V and 3 bases from J, with 23 bases between. Per the germline V gene, CDR1 is MNHEY and CDR2 is SVGEGT.

This clonotype was counted a few times. A read error is possible here, since a much larger clone lies one base away. The rearrangement uses TRBV4-2 and TRBJ2-7; possibly TRBD1 or TRBD2 for D (5 bases each). The CDR3 sequence is 15 residues long. Germline loops: CDR1 LGHNA, CDR2 YNFKEQ. Here the CDR3 reads CASGQDKGSGYEQYF. As DNA, the CDR3 is TGTGCCAGCGGCCAAGATAAGGGGAGCGGCTACGAGCAGTACTTC.

This clonotype has just a few counts. This may be a read error: a much more frequent sequence differs by one nucleotide. V gene TRBV6-5 combines with J gene TRBJ2-3; D call uncertain. This CDR3 comprises 12 residues. CDR1 and CDR2 from the germline V gene are MNHEY and SVGAGI. CDR3 in amino acids: CASSTATNTQYF. The CDR3 region has the DNA TGTGCCAGCTCAACCGCCACAAATACGCAGTATTTT.

A remark on this clonotype: A read error may produce the germline difference seen at one junction end. The J gene is TRBJ1-2, the V gene TRBV11-2, with D perhaps matching TRBD1 (6 bases). Germline V gene sequence: CDR1 SGHAT, CDR2 FQNNGV. This CDR3 is built from 17 residues. The CDR3 sequence is CASSPEIQGQVNYGYTF. The CDR3 bases are TGCGCAAGCAGCCCCGAGATTCAGGGACAAGTTAACTATGGCTACACCTTC.